Listed here is a single T cell receptor beta chain. The record originates from a study of blood T cell repertoires in COVID-19. Study background: Italy, Spain and the United States were the sources of the convalescent and acute COVID-19 samples. PBMCs, B-cell-depleted T cells, or T cells provided the cDNA or gDNA that made up the material.

The CDR3 runs to 19 residues. In the study's own analysis: Estimated nucleated cell counts came from reference gene primer amplification. The data were produced by immunoSEQ multiplex PCR, yet TCRdb's version contains in-frame clones alone and is incomplete. V and J calls and clone size are those listed in that table; D and trimming were worked out from the DNA. The data contain 200,000 to 250,000 clones, about 85% of them singletons. What was sequenced was peripheral blood. The sequence was collected from a woman aged 18 to 35 who had recovered from COVID-19. V and J are TRBV21-1 and TRBJ2-5; the table assigns TRBD2, which was not confirmed against the DNA. TRBV21-1 is reported as a pseudogene. The CDR3 spells CASSKEGALGGPIQETQYF. CDR3 nucleotide sequence: TGTGCCAGCAGCAAAGAGGGAGCCCTCGGAGGGCCGATCCAAGAGACCCAGTACTTC.